The 25 T cell receptor beta chains below all came from one sample that was sequenced in a study of blood T cell repertoires in COVID-19. Method: immunoSEQ multiplex PCR; TCRdb's copy keeps in-frame clones and lacks some. This sample has some 170,000 clones; about 80% occur once, and the top ten carry 8.5% to 10%. The sample comprised peripheral blood. Receptor source: a woman in her fifties or sixties with active or convalescent COVID-19.

This chain joins TRBV29-1 and TRBJ2-2; the match to TRBD1 covers 11 bases. Germline V gene lookup returns CDR1 SQVTM and CDR2 ANQGSEA. J gave up 3 bases and V 0 bases, and 3 bases lay outside the gene matches. The length of the CDR3 is 16 residues. The CDR3 region has the DNA TGCAGCGTTGAAGATAGGACAGGGGGCGACACCGGGGAGCTGTTTTTT. Translation: CSVEDRTGGDTGELFF.

The chain recombines TRBV4-3 with TRBJ1-1, with TRBD1 matching over 8 bases. Looked up from germline, CDR1 is LGHNA and CDR2 is YSLEER. The CDR3 runs to 15 residues. Trimming took 1 base from V and 6 from J; bases not matched to a gene: 7. The CDR3 nucleotides are TGCGCCAGCAGCCAAGGGACAGGGTTAATCCCTGAAGCTTTCTTT. Its protein is CASSQGTGLIPEAFF.

This clone was counted once. The chain couples TRBV5-8 to TRBJ1-6; D is possibly TRBD1 (6 bases). The germline V gene encodes CDR1 SGHTS and CDR2 YDEGEE. This CDR3 is 16 amino acids long. With 0 bases removed from V and 7 bases from J, the gap between germline ends came to 14 bases. The CDR3 loop is CASSLEQGWENSPLHF. The CDR3, as DNA: TGTGCCAGCAGCTTGGAACAGGGTTGGGAGAATTCACCCCTCCACTTT.

The chain combines TRBV6-6 with TRBJ2-7; a possible D gene is TRBD2 (7 bases). Germline V gene data show CDR1 as MNHNY and CDR2 as SVGAGI (reference sequence). Trimming left V 4 bases short and J 5 bases short, with 15 bases between. The CDR3 is 14 amino acids. The CDR3 sequence: CASSFGRGIHEQYF. The CDR3 bases are TGTGCCAGCAGTTTTGGGAGGGGGATCCACGAGCAGTACTTC.

This clone came up once. The genes are TRBV11-2 and TRBJ1-3, with a tentative D call TRBD1 (6 bases). Germline values: CDR1 SGHAT, CDR2 FQNNGV. The CDR3 sequence is 14 residues long. V was cut by 2 bases and J by 3 bases, with 8 bases left in between. As DNA, the CDR3 is TGTGCCAGCAGCTTAACAGGGAATGGAAACACCATATATTTT. Protein sequence: CASSLTGNGNTIYF. The full variable domain, in which reference TRBV11-2 and TRBJ1-3 provide the parts outside the CDR3, is EAGVAQSPRYKIIEKRQSVAFWCNPISGHATLYWYQQILGQGPKLLIQFQNNGVVDDSQLPKDRFSAERLKGVDSTLKIQPAKLEDSAVYLCASSLTGNGNTIYFGEGSWLTVV.

This clone was observed a few times. V usage is TRBV7-8 and J usage is TRBJ1-5; D possibly corresponds to TRBD1 (5 bases). The CDR3 is 14 amino acids. Per the germline V gene, CDR1 is SGHVS and CDR2 is FQNEAQ. V shed 5 bases and J shed 1 base, with 9 bases lying between them. CDR3 DNA: TGTGCCAGCAGCGCAGGGTCAAGCAATCAGCCCCAGCATTTT. This encodes CASSAGSSNQPQHF.

This clone was counted only a few times. The V call is TRBV5-1, the J call TRBJ2-3; D is unclear. Germline-derived CDR1 and CDR2 are SGHRS and YFSETQ. The CDR3 consists of 14 residues. The germline V and J ends were trimmed by 4 bases and 0 bases, with 9 bases remaining between them. The CDR3 sequence: CASSIGASTDTQYF. CDR3 sequence (DNA): TGCGCCAGCAGCATCGGAGCTAGCACAGATACGCAGTATTTT. Filled out from reference TRBV5-1 and TRBJ2-3, the complete variable domain reads KAGVTQTPRYLIKTRGQQVTLSCSPISGHRSVSWYQQTPGQGLQFLFEYFSETQRNKGNFPGRFSGRQFSNSRSEMNVSTLELGDSALYLCASSIGASTDTQYFGPGTRLTVL.

The chain carries TRBV5-6 and TRBJ1-1; TRBD1 agrees at 10 bases. The junction had 5 bases not matched to a gene; V was cut back by 0 bases and J by 6 bases. This CDR3 spans 15 amino acids. Looked up from germline, CDR1 is SGHDT and CDR2 is YYEEEE. The CDR3 loop is CASSLEGQGLAEAFF. The CDR3 coding sequence is TGTGCCAGCAGCTTGGAGGGACAGGGGTTAGCTGAAGCTTTCTTT.

This clone was picked up one time. V usage is TRBV5-1 and J usage is TRBJ1-6; no firm D call. The CDR3 sequence is 16 residues long. Trimming cost V 5 bases and J 9 bases, with 21 bases left between them. In germline, CDR1 is SGHRS, CDR2 YFSETQ. The CDR3 protein is CASSPAGIRTVSPLHF. In nucleotides, the CDR3 is TGCGCCAGCAGTCCGGCGGGGATCCGGACGGTTTCACCCCTCCACTTT.

This clone was recorded once. The chain recombines TRBV7-8 with TRBJ1-5, with 11 bases identical to TRBD1. Germline CDR1 and CDR2: SGHVS and FQNEAQ. The CDR3 is 15 residues long. J gave up 3 bases and V 4 bases, and 2 bases lay outside the gene matches. Here the CDR3 DNA reads TGTGCCAGCAGCTCAGGACAGGGGGCCAATCAGCCCCAGCATTTT. Translating it yields CASSSGQGANQPQHF.

This CDR3 is CATSREPAKSYEQYF. CDR3 nucleotides: TGTGCCACCAGCAGAGAGCCAGCGAAATCCTACGAGCAGTACTTC. The gene calls are TRBV15 and TRBJ2-7; D not resolved. V shed 0 bases and J shed 1 base, with 10 bases lying between them. This CDR3 comprises 15 residues. The germline V gene has CDR1 LNHNV and CDR2 YYDKDF (reference sequence).

The count of this clone is one. V is TRBV4-2 and J is TRBJ2-7, with TRBD2 as a possible D gene (5 bases). The CDR3 extends over 16 amino acids. Germline assignment: CDR1 LGHNA and CDR2 YNFKEQ. V was clipped by 0 bases and J by 2 bases, with 14 bases between them. The DNA of the CDR3 is TGTGCCAGCAGCCAAGATGCGGCGGGCCCGCCCTACGAGCAGTACTTC. This translates into CASSQDAAGPPYEQYF.

This clone was counted only a few times. The chain couples TRBV6-2 or TRBV6-3 to TRBJ1-2; 9 bases are a match to TRBD1. V dropped 6 bases and J dropped 6; count of bases not matched to a gene: 5. Germline-derived CDR1 and CDR2 are MNHEY and SVGEGT. The CDR3 contains 13 residues. For the CDR3, the DNA is TGTGCCAGCAGCCTCCGGGACAGGGATGGCTACACCTTC. Its translation is CASSLRDRDGYTF.

In its sample, this clone was seen a few times. V and J are TRBV5-1 and TRBJ2-7; 8 nucleotides match TRBD2. Germline CDR1 and CDR2: SGHRS and YFSETQ. The CDR3 is made up of 18 amino acids. The V segment lost 0 bases and the J segment 2 bases; nucleotides outside the gene matches: 13. The CDR3 loop is CASSLGIGREGRAYEQYF. For the CDR3, the DNA is TGCGCCAGCAGCTTGGGAATAGGACGGGAGGGCCGGGCCTACGAGCAGTACTTC.

This rearrangement joins TRBV24-1 to TRBJ2-3; D is perhaps TRBD1 (6 bases). The V gene's germline CDR1 is KGHDR and CDR2 SFDVKD. This CDR3 region has 17 residues. V lost 4 bases and J 0 bases, leaving 16 bases between the germline ends. The CDR3 region has the DNA TGTGCCACCAGTGACAATACCGGACAGACTAGCACAGATACGCAGTATTTT. It codes for CATSDNTGQTSTDTQYF.

The chain couples TRBV19 to TRBJ1-2, with D maybe TRBD1 (5 bases). V was pared by 6 bases and J by 8 bases, with 13 bases between. Germline V gene sequence: CDR1 LNHDA, CDR2 SQIVND (reference sequence). The CDR3 runs to 12 residues. CDR3 DNA sequence: TGTGCCAGTAGGGGGGGGGACCCCGGCTACACCTTC. This encodes CASRGGDPGYTF.

This clone was seen just once. The chain combines TRBV28 with TRBJ2-3; the D gene is possibly TRBD2 (6 bases). The CDR3 length is 15 residues. Trimming took 8 bases from V and 2 from J, leaving 17 bases between them. CDR1 is MDHEN and CDR2 is SYDVKM in the germline V gene. The CDR3: CASSRGLSFTDTQYF. The CDR3 DNA sequence: TGTGCCAGCTCCCGGGGACTCTCCTTCACAGATACGCAGTATTTT.

This clone appeared once. This chain uses TRBV20-1 with TRBJ1-2; tentative D call: TRBD1 (5 bases). Germline lookup yields CDR1 DFQATT and CDR2 SNEGSKA (reference sequence). The V gene lost 5 bases and the J gene lost 6 bases, with 10 bases spanning the gap. The CDR3 totals 11 residues. This CDR3 reads CSADSGNGYTF. CDR3 nucleotide sequence: TGCAGTGCTGACTCAGGGAATGGCTACACCTTC.

V gene TRBV6-6 combines with J gene TRBJ1-5; the D is unclear. Germline CDR1 reads MNHNY; CDR2 reads SVGAGI (reference sequence). The CDR3 is made up of 12 amino acids. Trimming took off 2 bases at V and 7 bases at J, with 6 bases between the two ends. For the CDR3, the DNA is TGTGCCAGCAGTTACGGAGAACAGCCCCAGCATTTT. Amino acids: CASSYGEQPQHF.

Many counts were recorded for this clone. This chain joins TRBV7-8 and TRBJ1-5; tentatively, D is TRBD1 (6 bases). Trimming pared 5 bases from V and 2 bases from J, leaving 10 bases between. Germline-derived CDR1 and CDR2 are SGHVS and FQNEAQ. The CDR3 spans 14 residues. This CDR3 reads CASSLNRGNQPQHF. CDR3 nucleotides: TGTGCCAGCAGCCTCAACAGGGGCAATCAGCCCCAGCATTTT.

This rearrangement joins TRBV19 to TRBJ2-7, with 10 bases fitting TRBD1. Germline values: CDR1 LNHDA, CDR2 SQIVND (reference sequence). This CDR3 spans 14 amino acids. V trimming: 5 bases; J trimming: 6 bases; junction bases outside the gene matches: 7. CDR3 nucleotide sequence: TGTGCCAGTAGTTCCGACAGGGGGCTGGGCGAGCAGTACTTC. This codes for CASSSDRGLGEQYF.

The chain links TRBV19 to TRBJ1-2; weak D call: TRBD1 (5 bases). Trimming took 7 bases from V and 1 from J, leaving 10 bases between them. The CDR3 sequence is 13 residues long. Germline V gene lookup returns CDR1 LNHDA and CDR2 SQIVND (reference sequence). CDR3: CASTADNNYGYTF. Here the CDR3 DNA reads TGTGCCAGTACCGCGGACAATAACTATGGCTACACCTTC.

This chain joins TRBV9 and TRBJ2-3; possible D gene TRBD2, 6 bases. The CDR3 covers 16 residues. V lost 0 bases, J lost 0 bases, and 11 bases lay in between. Germline V CDR1 and CDR2: SGDLS, YYNGEE. Here the CDR3 DNA reads TGTGCCAGCAGCGTAGGGGTTGGGACTAGCACAGATACGCAGTATTTT. It encodes CASSVGVGTSTDTQYF.

The V gene is TRBV6-5, the J gene TRBJ2-7; D call uncertain. The germline V gene has CDR1 MNHEY and CDR2 SVGAGI. Trimming removed 7 bases from V and 0 bases from J, with 13 bases in between. The CDR3 length is 14 residues. CDR3 protein: CASTPRLTSYEQYF. As DNA, the CDR3 is TGTGCCAGCACCCCCCGCCTAACCTCCTACGAGCAGTACTTC.

With respect to this clone: The same CDR3 is also encoded by other DNA sequences in this sample. This chain links TRBV7-2 with TRBJ2-3; D is possibly TRBD2 (5 bases). CDR3 length equals 14 residues. V lost 0 bases and J lost 1, with 5 bases in between. Germline CDR1 reads SGHTA; CDR2 reads FQGNSA. The DNA for the CDR3 is TGTGCCAGCAGCTTAGCGCGGGGCACAGATACGCAGTATTTT. Residues: CASSLARGTDTQYF. The full variable domain, in which reference TRBV7-2 and TRBJ2-3 provide the parts outside the CDR3, is GAGVSQSPSNKVTEKGKDVELRCDPISGHTALYWYRQSLGQGLEFLIYFQGNSAPDKSGLPSDRFSAERTGGSVSTLTIQRTQQEDSAVYLCASSLARGTDTQYFGPGTRLTVL.